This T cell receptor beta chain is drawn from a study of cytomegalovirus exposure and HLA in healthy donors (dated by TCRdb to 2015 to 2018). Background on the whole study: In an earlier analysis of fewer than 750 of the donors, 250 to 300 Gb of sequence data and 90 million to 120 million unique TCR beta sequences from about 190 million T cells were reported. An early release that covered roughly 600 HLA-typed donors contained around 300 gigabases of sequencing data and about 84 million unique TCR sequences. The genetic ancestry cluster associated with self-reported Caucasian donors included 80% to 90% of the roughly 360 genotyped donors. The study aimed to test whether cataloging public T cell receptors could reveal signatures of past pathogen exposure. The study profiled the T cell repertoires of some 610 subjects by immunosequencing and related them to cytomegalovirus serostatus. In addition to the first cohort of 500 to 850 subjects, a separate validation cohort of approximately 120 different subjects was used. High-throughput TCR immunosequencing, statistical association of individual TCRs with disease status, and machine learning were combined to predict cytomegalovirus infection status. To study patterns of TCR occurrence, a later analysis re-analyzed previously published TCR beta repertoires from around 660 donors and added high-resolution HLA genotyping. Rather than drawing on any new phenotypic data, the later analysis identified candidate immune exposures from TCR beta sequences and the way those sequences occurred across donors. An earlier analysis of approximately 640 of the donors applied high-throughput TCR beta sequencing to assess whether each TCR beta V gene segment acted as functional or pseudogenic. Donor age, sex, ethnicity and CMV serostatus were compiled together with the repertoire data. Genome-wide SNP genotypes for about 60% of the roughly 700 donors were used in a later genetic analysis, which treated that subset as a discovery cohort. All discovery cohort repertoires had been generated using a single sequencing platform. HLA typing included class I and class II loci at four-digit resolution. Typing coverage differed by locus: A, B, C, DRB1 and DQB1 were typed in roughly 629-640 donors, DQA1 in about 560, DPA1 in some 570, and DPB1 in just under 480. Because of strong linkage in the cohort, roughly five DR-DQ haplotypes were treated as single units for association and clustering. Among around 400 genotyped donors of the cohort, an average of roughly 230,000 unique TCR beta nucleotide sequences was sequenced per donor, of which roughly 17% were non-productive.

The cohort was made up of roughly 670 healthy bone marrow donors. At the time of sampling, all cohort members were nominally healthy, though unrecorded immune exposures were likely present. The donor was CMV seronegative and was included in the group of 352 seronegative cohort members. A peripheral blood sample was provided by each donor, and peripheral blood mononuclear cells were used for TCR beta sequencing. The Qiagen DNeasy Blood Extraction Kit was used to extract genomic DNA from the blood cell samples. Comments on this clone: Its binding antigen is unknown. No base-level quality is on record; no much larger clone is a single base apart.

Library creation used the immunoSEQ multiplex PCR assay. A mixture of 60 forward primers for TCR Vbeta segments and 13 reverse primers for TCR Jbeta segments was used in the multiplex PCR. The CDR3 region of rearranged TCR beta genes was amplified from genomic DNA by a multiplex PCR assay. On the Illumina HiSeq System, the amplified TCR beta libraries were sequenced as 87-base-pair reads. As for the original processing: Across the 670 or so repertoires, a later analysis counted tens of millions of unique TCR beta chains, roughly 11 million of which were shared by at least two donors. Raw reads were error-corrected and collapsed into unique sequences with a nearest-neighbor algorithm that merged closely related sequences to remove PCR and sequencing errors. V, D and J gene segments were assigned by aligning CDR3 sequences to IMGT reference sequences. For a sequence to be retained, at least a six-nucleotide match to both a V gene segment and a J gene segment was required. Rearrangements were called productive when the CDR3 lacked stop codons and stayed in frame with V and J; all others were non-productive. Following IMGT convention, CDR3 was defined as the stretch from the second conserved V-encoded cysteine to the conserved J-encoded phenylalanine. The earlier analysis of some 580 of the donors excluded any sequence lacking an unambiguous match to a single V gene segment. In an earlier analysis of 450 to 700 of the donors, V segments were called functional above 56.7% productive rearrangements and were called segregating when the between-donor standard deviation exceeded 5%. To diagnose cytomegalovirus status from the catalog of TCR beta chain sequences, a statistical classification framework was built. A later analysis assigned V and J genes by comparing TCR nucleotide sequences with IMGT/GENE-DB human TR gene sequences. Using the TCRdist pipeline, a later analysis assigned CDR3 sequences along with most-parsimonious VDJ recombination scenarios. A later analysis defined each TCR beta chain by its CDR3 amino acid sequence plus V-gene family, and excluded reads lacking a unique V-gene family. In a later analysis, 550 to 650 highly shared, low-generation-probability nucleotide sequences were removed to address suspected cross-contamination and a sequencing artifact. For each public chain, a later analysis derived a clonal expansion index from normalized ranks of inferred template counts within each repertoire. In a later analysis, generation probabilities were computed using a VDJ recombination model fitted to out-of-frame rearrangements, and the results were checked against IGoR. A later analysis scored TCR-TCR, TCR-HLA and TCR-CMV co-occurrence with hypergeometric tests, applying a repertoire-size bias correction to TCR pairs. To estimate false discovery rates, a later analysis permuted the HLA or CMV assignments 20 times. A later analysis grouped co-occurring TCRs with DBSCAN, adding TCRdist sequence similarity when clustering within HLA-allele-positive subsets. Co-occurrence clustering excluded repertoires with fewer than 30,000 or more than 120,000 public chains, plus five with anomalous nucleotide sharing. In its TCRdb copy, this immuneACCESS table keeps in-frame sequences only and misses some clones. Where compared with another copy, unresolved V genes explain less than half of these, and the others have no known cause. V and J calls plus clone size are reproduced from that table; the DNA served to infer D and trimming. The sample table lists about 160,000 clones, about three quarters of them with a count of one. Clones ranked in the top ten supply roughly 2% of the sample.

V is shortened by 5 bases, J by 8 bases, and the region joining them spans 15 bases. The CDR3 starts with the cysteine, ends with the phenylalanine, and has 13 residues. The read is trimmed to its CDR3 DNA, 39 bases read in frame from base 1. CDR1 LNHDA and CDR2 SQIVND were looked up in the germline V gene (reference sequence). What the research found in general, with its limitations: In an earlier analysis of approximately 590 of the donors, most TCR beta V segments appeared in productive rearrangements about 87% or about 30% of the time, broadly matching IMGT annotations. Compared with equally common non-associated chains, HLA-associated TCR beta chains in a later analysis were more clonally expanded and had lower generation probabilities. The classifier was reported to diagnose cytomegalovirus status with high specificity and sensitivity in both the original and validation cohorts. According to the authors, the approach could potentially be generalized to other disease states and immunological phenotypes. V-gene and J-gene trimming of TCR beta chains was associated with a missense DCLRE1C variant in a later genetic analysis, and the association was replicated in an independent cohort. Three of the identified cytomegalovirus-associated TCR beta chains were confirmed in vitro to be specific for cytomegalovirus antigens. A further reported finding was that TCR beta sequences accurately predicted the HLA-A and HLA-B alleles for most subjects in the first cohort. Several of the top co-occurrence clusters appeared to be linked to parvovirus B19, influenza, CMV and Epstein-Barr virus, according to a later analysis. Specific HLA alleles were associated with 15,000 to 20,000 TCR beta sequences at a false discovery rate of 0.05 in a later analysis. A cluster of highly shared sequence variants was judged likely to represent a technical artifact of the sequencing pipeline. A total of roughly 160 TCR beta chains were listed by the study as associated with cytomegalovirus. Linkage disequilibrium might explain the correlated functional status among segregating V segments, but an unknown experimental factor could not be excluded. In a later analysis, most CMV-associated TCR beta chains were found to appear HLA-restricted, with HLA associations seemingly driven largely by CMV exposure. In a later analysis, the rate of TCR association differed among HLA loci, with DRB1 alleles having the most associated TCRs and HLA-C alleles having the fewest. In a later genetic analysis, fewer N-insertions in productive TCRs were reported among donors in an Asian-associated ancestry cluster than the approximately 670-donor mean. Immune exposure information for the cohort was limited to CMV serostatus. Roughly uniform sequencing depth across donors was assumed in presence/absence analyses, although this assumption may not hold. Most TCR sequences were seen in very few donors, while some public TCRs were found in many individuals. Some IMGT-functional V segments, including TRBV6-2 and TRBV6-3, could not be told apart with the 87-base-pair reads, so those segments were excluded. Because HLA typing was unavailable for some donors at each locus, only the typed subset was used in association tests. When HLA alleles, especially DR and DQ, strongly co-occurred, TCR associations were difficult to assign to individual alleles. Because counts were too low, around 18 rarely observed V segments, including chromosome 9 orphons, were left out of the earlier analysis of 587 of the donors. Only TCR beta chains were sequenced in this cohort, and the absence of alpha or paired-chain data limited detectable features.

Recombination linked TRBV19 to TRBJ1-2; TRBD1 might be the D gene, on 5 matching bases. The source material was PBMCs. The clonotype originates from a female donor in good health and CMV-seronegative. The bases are TGTGCCAGTAGTGTTGACACCACAGGAGGCTACACCTTC. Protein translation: CASSVDTTGGYTF.